The 5 T cell receptor beta chains below come from one sample, sequenced in a study of cytomegalovirus exposure and HLA in healthy donors. The PCR used 60 Vbeta and 13 Jbeta primers. Sequencing used immunoSEQ multiplex PCR; TCRdb keeps in-frame clones, though not all of them. This table has 160,000 or so clones, over 60% appearing once. Input material: PBMCs. These TCRs come from a man aged 35-49 years in good health and CMV-seropositive.

J is TRBJ1-1 and V is TRBV29-1; D remains unclear. Germline V lookup: CDR1 SQVTM, CDR2 ANQGSEA. The CDR3 is made up of 14 amino acids. Trimming removed 5 bases from V and 4 bases from J, with 17 bases in between. The CDR3 region has the DNA TGCAGCGTTCAACGGGGAATCCAGAGCACTGAAGCTTTCTTT. As protein: CSVQRGIQSTEAFF.

This clone was recorded a few times. This chain links TRBV9 with TRBJ2-7; 7 bases fit TRBD2. CDR1 SGDLS and CDR2 YYNGEE come from the germline V gene. This CDR3 comprises 14 residues. V lost 4 bases, J lost 5 bases, and 9 bases stayed unmatched. As DNA, the CDR3 is TGTGCCAGCAGCCCCCGACAAGCGGGGCACGAGCAGTACTTC. Its protein is CASSPRQAGHEQYF.

The rearrangement uses TRBV2 and TRBJ2-3, with a tentative D call TRBD1 (5 bases). CDR3 length: 14 residues. Germline CDR1 and CDR2: SNHLY and FYNNEI. V dropped 8 bases and J dropped 0 bases, with 12 bases sitting between them. This CDR3 reads CASGARPSTDTQYF. CDR3 bases: TGTGCCAGCGGGGCACGACCTAGCACAGATACGCAGTATTTT. Together with reference TRBV2 and TRBJ2-3, the CDR3 gives the full variable domain: EPEVTQTPSHQVTQMGQEVILRCVPISNHLYFYWYRQILGQKVEFLVSFYNNEISEKSEIFDDQFSVERPDGSNFTLKIRSTKLEDSAMYFCASGARPSTDTQYFGPGTRLTVL.

V gene TRBV19 combines with J gene TRBJ1-1; a possible D gene is TRBD1 (6 bases). Trimming pared 6 bases from V and 2 bases from J, leaving 16 bases between. Germline V lookup: CDR1 LNHDA, CDR2 SQIVND (reference sequence). This CDR3 contains 15 residues. CDR3 in amino acids: CASRQGLGGNTEAFF. The CDR3 DNA reads TGTGCCAGTAGACAAGGGCTTGGGGGCAACACTGAAGCTTTCTTT.

The V call is TRBV5-4, the J call TRBJ2-1, with D possibly TRBD1 on 6 matching bases. The germline V gene encodes CDR1 SGHNT and CDR2 YYREEE (reference sequence). The CDR3 covers 13 residues. V gave up 2 bases and J gave up 7 bases, with 10 bases separating them. CDR3 region: CASSFSTGNEQFF. DNA for the CDR3: TGTGCCAGCAGCTTTTCGACAGGTAATGAGCAGTTCTTC. Looking up the rest from reference TRBV5-4 and TRBJ2-1 gives the full variable domain: ETGVTQSPTHLIKTRGQQVTLRCSSQSGHNTVSWYQQALGQGPQFIFQYYREEENGRGNFPPRFSGLQFPNYSSELNVNALELDDSALYLCASSFSTGNEQFFGPGTRLTVL.